Listed below are T cell receptor beta chains from one sample, sequenced in a study of radiotherapy plus CTLA-4 blockade in lung cancer. This table comes from immunoSEQ multiplex PCR, and its TCRdb copy is limited to in-frame clones, with some not included. The table includes about 97,000 clones, 65% to 80% detected once. This specimen was peripheral blood, taken from a patient treated with radiotherapy plus ipilimumab. These receptor sequences come from a human donor with non-small cell lung cancer who had a partial response to radiotherapy plus ipilimumab. Some clones in this sample may be carry-over from other donors' samples. The CDR3 runs from the conserved cysteine through the conserved F or W. The D gene is left open where the match is weak. A row's size may be missing; if present it is once, few, many or a size class.

abundance | j_gene | d_gene | v_gene | CDR3nt | CDR3aa
- | TRBJ2-3 | TRBD2 | TRBV4-3 | TGCGCCAGCAGCCAAGATAGCATCGAGCGGGGGATCACAGATACGCAGTATTTT | CASSQDSIERGITDTQYF
- | TRBJ2-7 | TRBD2 | TRBV11-2 | TGTGCCAGCAGCCGAGAGCCGGGACTAGCCTACGAGCAGTACTTC | CASSREPGLAYEQYF
- | TRBJ2-1 | TRBD2 | TRBV2 | TGTGCCAGCAGCAGACTAGCGGACTACAATGAGCAGTTCTTC | CASSRLADYNEQFF
- | TRBJ2-2 | TRBD2 | TRBV11-3 | TGTGCCAGCAGCTTAGCCGACTCGGGCGGGGGGACCACCGGGGAGCTGTTTTTT | CASSLADSGGGTTGELFF
- | TRBJ1-3 | - | TRBV7-9 | TGTGCCAGCAGCCCTGACAGTTGGAACACCATATATTTT | CASSPDSWNTIYF
- | TRBJ2-7 | TRBD2 | TRBV7-9 | TGTGCCAGCAGCCAAACCGGGACTAGCGGGGAAGAGCAGTACTTC | CASSQTGTSGEEQYF
- | TRBJ2-7 | - | TRBV5-1 | TGCGCCAGCAGCTTGGGACAGCCGATTTACGAGCAGTACTTC | CASSLGQPIYEQYF
- | TRBJ2-3 | - | TRBV2 | TGTGCCAGCAGTGACGCCAGGGCCACAGATACGCAGTATTTT | CASSDARATDTQYF
once | TRBJ2-7 | - | TRBV28 | TGTGCCAGCAGTCCAGGGGGGAGCTCCTACGAGCAGTACTTC | CASSPGGSSYEQYF
- | TRBJ1-1 | - | TRBV27 | TGTGCCAGCAGTTTAGGGGCGAACACTGAAGCTTTCTTT | CASSLGANTEAFF
- | TRBJ2-3 | TRBD2 | TRBV7-2 | TGTGCCAGCAGCTCCTCCCTAGCGGGGGGTACCACAGATACGCAGTATTTT | CASSSSLAGGTTDTQYF
- | TRBJ1-1 | - | TRBV6-1 | TGTGCCAGCAGTCCCCGTGGGGCGGGGGGCACTGAAGCTTTCTTT | CASSPRGAGGTEAFF
- | TRBJ2-3 | - | TRBV14 | TGTGCCAGCAGCCAGTTCTGGGGGGTCACAGATACGCAGTATTTT | CASSQFWGVTDTQYF
few | TRBJ2-7 | - | TRBV5-1 | TGCGCCAGCAGCCCGCGGACAGAGGCCTACGAGCAGTACTTC | CASSPRTEAYEQYF
- | TRBJ2-1 | TRBD1 | TRBV29-1 | TGCAGCGTTGCCCCACAGGGGTCGGAGTTCTTC | CSVAPQGSEFF
- | TRBJ2-5 | TRBD2 | TRBV4-3 | TGCGCCAGCAGCCAAGGATTTGATGGGGGGAGGGAGCAGTACTTC | CASSQGFDGGREQYF
- | TRBJ2-7 | TRBD2 | TRBV23-1 | TGCGCCAGCAGTCAATGCGAGACTAGCGGTCACAGCTCCTACGAGCAGTACTTC | CASSQCETSGHSSYEQYF
once | TRBJ1-2 | TRBD1 | TRBV7-9 | TGTGCCAGCAGCCCCATCCGGGACAGGGGTCATGGCTACACCTTC | CASSPIRDRGHGYTF
- | TRBJ2-3 | TRBD2 | TRBV7-2 | TGTGCCAGCAGCCGCGAGAGCGGGATAACTAGCACAGATACGCAGTATTTT | CASSRESGITSTDTQYF
- | TRBJ2-7 | - | TRBV11-2 | TGTGCCAGCAGCTTATTCGGGGGAGGCGACTACGAGCAGTACTTC | CASSLFGGGDYEQYF
- | TRBJ1-1 | TRBD1 | TRBV6-6 | TGTGCCAGCACTCGAGGACAGGGAAACACTGAAGCTTTCTTT | CASTRGQGNTEAFF